This TCR beta chain was obtained from a study of cytomegalovirus exposure and HLA in healthy donors. The overall study: The approximately 720 first-cohort repertoires and the 95 to 150 validation repertoires shared the same platform, a later analysis reported. Overall study findings and caveats: Specificity for CMV antigens was confirmed in vitro for a few of the CMV-associated chains. Both high specificity and high sensitivity reportedly marked the classifier's diagnosis of cytomegalovirus status.

With regard to this clone: The target antigen is unknown.

Using immunoSEQ multiplex PCR, the repertoire was profiled, and TCRdb retains in-frame clones only, with some absent. The repertoire holds over 150,000 clones, with 70% to 85% as singletons. V gave up 0 bases and J gave up 4 bases; unmatched junction bases: 9. The germline gives CDR1 MGHRA, CDR2 YSYEKL. This CDR3 is 17 amino acids long. The donors were part of the 120-subject validation cohort, which stood apart from the 666-subject first cohort. The sample was PBMCs. The origin of this receptor is a woman under 40 in good health and CMV-seropositive. The chain employs TRBV4-1 and TRBJ2-7, with 10 positions matching TRBD2. Written as DNA, the CDR3 is TGCGCCAGCAGCCAAGAGCCAGCGGGAGGGCCCTCGTACGAGCAGTACTTC. Residues: CASSQEPAGGPSYEQYF.